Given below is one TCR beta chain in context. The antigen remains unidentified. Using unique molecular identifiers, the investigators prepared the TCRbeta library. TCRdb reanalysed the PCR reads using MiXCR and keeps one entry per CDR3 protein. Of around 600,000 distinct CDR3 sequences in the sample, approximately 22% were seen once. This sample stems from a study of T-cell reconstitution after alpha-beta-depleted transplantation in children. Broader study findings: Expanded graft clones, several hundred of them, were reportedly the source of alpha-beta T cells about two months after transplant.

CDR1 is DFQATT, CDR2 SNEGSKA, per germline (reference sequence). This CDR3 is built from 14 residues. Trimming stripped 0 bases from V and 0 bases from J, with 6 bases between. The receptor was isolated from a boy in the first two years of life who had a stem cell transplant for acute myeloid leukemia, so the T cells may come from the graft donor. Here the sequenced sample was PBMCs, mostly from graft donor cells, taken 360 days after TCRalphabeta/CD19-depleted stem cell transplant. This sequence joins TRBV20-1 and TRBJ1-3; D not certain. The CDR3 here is CSARDTNSGNTIYF. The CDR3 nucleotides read TGCAGTGCTAGAGATACCAACTCTGGAAACACCATATATTTT.